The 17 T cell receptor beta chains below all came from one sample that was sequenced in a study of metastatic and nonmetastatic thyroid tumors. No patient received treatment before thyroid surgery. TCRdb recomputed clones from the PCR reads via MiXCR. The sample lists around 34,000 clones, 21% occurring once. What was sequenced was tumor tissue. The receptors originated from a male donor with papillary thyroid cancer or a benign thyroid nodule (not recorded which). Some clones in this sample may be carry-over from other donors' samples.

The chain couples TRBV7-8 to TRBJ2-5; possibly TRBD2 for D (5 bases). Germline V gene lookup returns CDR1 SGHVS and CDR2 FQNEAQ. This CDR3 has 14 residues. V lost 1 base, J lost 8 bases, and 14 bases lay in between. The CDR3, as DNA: TGTGCCAGCAGCTTAGATGCGACCGGGGATACCCAGTACTTC. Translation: CASSLDATGDTQYF.

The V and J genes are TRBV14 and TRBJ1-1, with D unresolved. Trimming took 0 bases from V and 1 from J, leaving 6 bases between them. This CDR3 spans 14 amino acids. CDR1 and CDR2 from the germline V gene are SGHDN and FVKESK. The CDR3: CASSQESRNTEAFF. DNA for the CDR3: TGTGCCAGCAGCCAAGAGTCCAGGAACACTGAAGCTTTCTTT.

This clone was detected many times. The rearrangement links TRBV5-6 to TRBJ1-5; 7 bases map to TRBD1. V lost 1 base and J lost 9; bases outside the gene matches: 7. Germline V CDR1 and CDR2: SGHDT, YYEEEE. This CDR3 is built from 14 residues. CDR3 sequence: CASSLSRDSAPQHF. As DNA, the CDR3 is TGTGCCAGCAGCTTGTCCCGGGACAGTGCGCCCCAGCATTTT.

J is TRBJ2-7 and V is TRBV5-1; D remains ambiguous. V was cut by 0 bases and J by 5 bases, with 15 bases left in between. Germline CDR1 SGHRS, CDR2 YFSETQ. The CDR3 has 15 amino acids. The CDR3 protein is CASSLDGRNSNEQYF. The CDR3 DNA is TGCGCCAGCAGCTTGGATGGCCGAAACAGCAACGAGCAGTACTTC.

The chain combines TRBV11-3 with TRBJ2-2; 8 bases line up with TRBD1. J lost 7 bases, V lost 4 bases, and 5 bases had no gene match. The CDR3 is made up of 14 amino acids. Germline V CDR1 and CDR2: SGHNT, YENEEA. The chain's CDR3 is CASSSGQGGGELFF. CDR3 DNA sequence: TGTGCCAGCAGCTCCGGACAGGGAGGCGGGGAGCTGTTTTTT.

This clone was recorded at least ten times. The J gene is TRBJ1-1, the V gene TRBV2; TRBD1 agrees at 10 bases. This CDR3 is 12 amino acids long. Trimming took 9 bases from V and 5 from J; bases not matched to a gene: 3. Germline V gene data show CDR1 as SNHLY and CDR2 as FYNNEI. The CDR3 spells CARDRGKTEAFF. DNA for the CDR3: TGTGCCAGGGACAGGGGGAAAACTGAAGCTTTCTTT.

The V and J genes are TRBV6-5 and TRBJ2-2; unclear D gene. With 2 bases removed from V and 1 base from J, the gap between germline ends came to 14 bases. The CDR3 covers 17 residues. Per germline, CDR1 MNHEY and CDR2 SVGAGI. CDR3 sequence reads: CASSYQITLVNTGELFF. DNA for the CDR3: TGTGCCAGCAGTTACCAAATCACACTGGTGAACACCGGGGAGCTGTTTTTT.

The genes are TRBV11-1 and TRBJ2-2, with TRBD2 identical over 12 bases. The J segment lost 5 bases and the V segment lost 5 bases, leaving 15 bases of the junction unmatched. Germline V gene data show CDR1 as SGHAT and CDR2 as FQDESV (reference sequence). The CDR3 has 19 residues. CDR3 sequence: CASSRPRTSGDLKTGELFF. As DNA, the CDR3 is TGTGCCAGCAGCCGGCCACGGACTAGCGGGGATCTTAAGACCGGGGAGCTGTTTTTT.

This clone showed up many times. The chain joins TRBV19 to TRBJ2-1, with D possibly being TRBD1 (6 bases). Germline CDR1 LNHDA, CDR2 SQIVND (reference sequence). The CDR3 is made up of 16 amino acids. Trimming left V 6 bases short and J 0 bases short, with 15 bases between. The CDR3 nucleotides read TGTGCCAGTAGCCGAACAGGGAAGAGCTCCTACAATGAGCAGTTCTTC. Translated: CASSRTGKSSYNEQFF.

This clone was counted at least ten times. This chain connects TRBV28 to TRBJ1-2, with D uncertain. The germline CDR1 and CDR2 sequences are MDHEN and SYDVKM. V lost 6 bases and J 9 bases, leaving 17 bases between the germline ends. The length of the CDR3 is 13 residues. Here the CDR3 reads CASRRARLQSYTF. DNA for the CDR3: TGTGCCAGCAGACGAGCGCGCCTGCAGAGCTACACCTTC.

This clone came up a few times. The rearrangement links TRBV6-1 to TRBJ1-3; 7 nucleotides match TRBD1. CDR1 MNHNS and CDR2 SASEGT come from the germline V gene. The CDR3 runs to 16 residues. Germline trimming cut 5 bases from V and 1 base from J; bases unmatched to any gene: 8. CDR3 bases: TGTGCCAGCAGTCCGGACGACAGGGCGTCTGGAAACACCATATATTTT. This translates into CASSPDDRASGNTIYF.

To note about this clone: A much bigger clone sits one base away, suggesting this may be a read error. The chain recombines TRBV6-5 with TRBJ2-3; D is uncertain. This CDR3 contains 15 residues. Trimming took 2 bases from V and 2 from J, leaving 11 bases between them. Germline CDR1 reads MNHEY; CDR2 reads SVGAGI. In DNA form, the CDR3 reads TGTGCCAGCAGTTACCTAGTGTGGTACACAGATACGCAGTATTTT. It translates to CASSYLVWYTDTQYF.

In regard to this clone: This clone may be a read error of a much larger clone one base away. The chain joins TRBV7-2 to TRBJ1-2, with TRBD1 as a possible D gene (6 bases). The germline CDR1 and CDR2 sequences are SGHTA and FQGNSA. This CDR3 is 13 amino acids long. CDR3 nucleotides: TGTTCCTGCGTGGCGGGGGCTAACTATGGCTACATCTTC. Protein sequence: CSCVAGANYGYIF.

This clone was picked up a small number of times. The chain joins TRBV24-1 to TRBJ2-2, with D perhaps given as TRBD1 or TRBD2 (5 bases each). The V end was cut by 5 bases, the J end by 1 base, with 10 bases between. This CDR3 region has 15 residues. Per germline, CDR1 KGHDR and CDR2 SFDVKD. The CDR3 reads CATSGAGRNTGELFF. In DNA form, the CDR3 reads TGTGCCACCAGTGGGGCAGGGAGGAACACCGGGGAGCTGTTTTTT.

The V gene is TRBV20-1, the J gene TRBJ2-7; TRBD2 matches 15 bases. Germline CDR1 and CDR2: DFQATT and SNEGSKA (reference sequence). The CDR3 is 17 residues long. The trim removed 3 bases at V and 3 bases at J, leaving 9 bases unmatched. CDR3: CSASFRTSGRASYEQYF. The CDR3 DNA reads TGCAGTGCTAGCTTCAGGACTAGCGGGAGGGCAAGCTACGAGCAGTACTTC.

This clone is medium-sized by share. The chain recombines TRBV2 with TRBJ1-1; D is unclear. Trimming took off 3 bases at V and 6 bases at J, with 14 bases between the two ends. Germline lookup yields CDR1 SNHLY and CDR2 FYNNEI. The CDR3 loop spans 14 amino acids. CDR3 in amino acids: CASSEFGPLSEAFF. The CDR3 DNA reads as TGTGCCAGCAGTGAGTTCGGGCCGCTATCTGAAGCTTTCTTT.

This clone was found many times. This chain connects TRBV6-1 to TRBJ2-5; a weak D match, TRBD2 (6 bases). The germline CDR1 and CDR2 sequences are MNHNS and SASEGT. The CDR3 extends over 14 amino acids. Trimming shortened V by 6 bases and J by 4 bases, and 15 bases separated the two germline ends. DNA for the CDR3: TGTGCCAGCAGGATGGTAGCGGCAAGAGAGACCCAGTACTTC. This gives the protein CASRMVAARETQYF.